This T cell receptor (beta chain) was captured by sequencing in a study of Ad26.COV2.S vaccination and SARS-CoV-2 variants. Study-wide context: In the study, Ad26.COV2.S was injected intramuscularly once, or twice 56 days apart. Overall study findings and caveats: Spike-specific responses of CD8+ and CD4+ T cells were reported to display substantial breadth after vaccination.

TCRdb's table, derived via immunoSEQ multiplex PCR, lists solely in-frame clones and lacks some. Among 510,000 or so clones, around nine tenths were seen once, and the ten largest hold over 10%. This clone was recorded a few times. The antigen remains unidentified. The treatment: roughly 19 received Ad26.COV2.S at low or high dose, single or two shots; about 5 received placebo; per-sample allocation not given. Sampling took place 63 days after the first vaccine or placebo injection. Aged 18-55 years, donor was enrolled in Boston in the early 2020s. Immunization relied on an Ad26 vector, which expressed Wuhan-strain SARS-CoV-2 spike. V was pared by 6 bases and J by 9 bases, with 22 bases of the junction left unmatched. The CDR3 covers 19 residues. Germline V gene lookup returns CDR1 MNHEY and CDR2 SVGEGT.

Source: peripheral blood, taken in a trial of Ad26.COV2.S vaccine versus placebo. The receptor was isolated from a person between 18 and 59 years old who received the Ad26.COV2.S COVID-19 vaccine or a placebo. The chain couples TRBV6-2 or TRBV6-3 to TRBJ1-6, with 8 positions matching TRBD1. The CDR3 protein is CASSPDFTWTGLGPSPLHF. Here the CDR3 DNA reads TGTGCCAGCAGCCCGGATTTTACTTGGACAGGGCTTGGCCCTTCACCCCTCCACTTT.